These 26 T cell receptor beta chains came from one sample sequenced in a study of T cell responses to AZD1222 COVID-19 vaccine. TCRdb keeps only in-frame clones here, not all; method: immunoSEQ multiplex PCR. This table has about 150,000 clones, roughly 90% appearing once. This specimen consisted of peripheral blood, obtained on day 0 of MenACWY control vaccination. Receptor source: an adult in good health.

J is TRBJ1-5 and V is TRBV28, with a possible D match to TRBD1 (6 bases). Deletions cut 3 bases from V and 5 bases from J, with 11 bases between. This CDR3 region has 14 residues. Looked up from germline, CDR1 is MDHEN and CDR2 is SYDVKM. Written as DNA, the CDR3 is TGTGCCAGCAGTTTGGGGGGCGGTTATCAGCCCCAGCATTTT. It specifies CASSLGGGYQPQHF.

The chain has TRBV12-5 and TRBJ2-7; 8 positions match TRBD1. This CDR3 has 19 residues. Germline V gene sequence: CDR1 LGHNT, CDR2 FRNRAP. Unmatched junction bases numbered 21, after V lost 4 bases and J lost 4 bases. The CDR3 spells CASGSRTGRLREAAYEQYF. CDR3 sequence (DNA): TGTGCTAGTGGTTCACGGACAGGGAGGTTGAGGGAGGCCGCATACGAGCAGTACTTC.

The genes are TRBV11-2 and TRBJ2-1, with TRBD2 matching 8 bases. V lost 1 base and J lost 0; bases outside the gene matches: 8. Germline CDR1 SGHAT, CDR2 FQNNGV. The CDR3 covers 18 residues. In DNA, the CDR3 is TGTGCCAGCAGCTTAGTAAGCGGGGGCAAGGTCTCCTACAATGAGCAGTTCTTC. Encoded protein: CASSLVSGGKVSYNEQFF.

CDR3 bases: TGCGCCAGCAGCGGACAGGGCCCGAGCACAGATACGCAGTATTTT. Its protein is CASSGQGPSTDTQYF. The V and J genes are TRBV5-1 and TRBJ2-3, with 8 bases lining up with TRBD1. Germline V gene lookup returns CDR1 SGHRS and CDR2 YFSETQ. This CDR3 contains 15 residues. With 4 bases clipped from V and 0 bases from J, the junction kept 4 bases outside the gene matches. The full variable domain, its missing parts supplied by reference TRBV5-1 and TRBJ2-3, is KAGVTQTPRYLIKTRGQQVTLSCSPISGHRSVSWYQQTPGQGLQFLFEYFSETQRNKGNFPGRFSGRQFSNSRSEMNVSTLELGDSALYLCASSGQGPSTDTQYFGPGTRLTVL.

J is TRBJ1-5 and V is TRBV6-1; D may be TRBD1 (5 bases). V gave up 2 bases and J gave up 9 bases, with 17 bases separating them. The CDR3 runs 15 residues. The germline V gene encodes CDR1 MNHNS and CDR2 SASEGT. CDR3 nucleotide sequence: TGTGCCAGCAGTGAATCGAAGGGACTGCGAGGGCCCCAGCATTTT. Translation gives CASSESKGLRGPQHF.

This chain uses TRBV18 with TRBJ2-6; no firm D call. V gave up 4 bases and J gave up 1 base, with 11 bases separating them. CDR1 is KGHSH, CDR2 LQKENI, per germline. The CDR3 consists of 16 residues. The CDR3 loop is CASSLPADSGANVLTF. The CDR3 nucleotides are TGTGCCAGCTCACTACCGGCCGATTCTGGGGCCAACGTCCTGACTTTC.

This chain uses TRBV11-2 with TRBJ2-2; D ambiguous. Germline lookup yields CDR1 SGHAT and CDR2 FQNNGV. Trimming took off 6 bases at V and 4 bases at J, with 12 bases between the two ends. The length of the CDR3 is 14 residues. The CDR3 sequence is CASRLLDSTGELFF. CDR3 bases: TGTGCCAGCAGACTCCTAGATTCCACCGGGGAGCTGTTTTTT.

The rearrangement joins TRBV19 to TRBJ2-7; TRBD2 aligns across 7 bases. This CDR3 region has 15 residues. Looked up from germline, CDR1 is LNHDA and CDR2 is SQIVND (reference sequence). The V gene end was trimmed by 1 base and the J gene end by 4 bases; junction bases not matched to a gene: 7. DNA of the CDR3: TGTGCCAGTAGTATAGTTGTTGCGGGAGTATACGAGCAGTACTTC. This encodes CASSIVVAGVYEQYF.

The chain links TRBV21-1 to TRBJ2-7; no check of the table's D call, TRBD2, against the DNA was made. TRBV21-1 is given as a pseudogene. The CDR3 has 17 amino acids. The CDR3, as DNA: TGTGCCAGCAGCAAAGTTCCTCCAGCGGTCAGCTCCTACGAGCAGTACGTC. It codes for CASSKVPPAVSSYEQYV.

The table lists this clone with a count of one. V usage is TRBV7-8 and J usage is TRBJ1-6; D unresolved. Trimming pared 0 bases from V and 6 bases from J, leaving 9 bases between. The CDR3 has 15 amino acids. Germline assignment: CDR1 SGHVS and CDR2 FQNEAQ. The CDR3 nucleotides read TGTGCCAGCAGCTTAGCGTTGGACGGTAATTCACCCCTCCACTTT. Translated, it gives CASSLALDGNSPLHF.

This clone was counted a few times. The V call is TRBV5-1, the J call TRBJ2-2; D not certain. CDR3 length: 14 residues. V lost 1 base to trimming and J lost 5 bases, with 9 bases between them. Germline V CDR1 and CDR2: SGHRS, YFSETQ. In nucleotides, the CDR3 is TGCGCCAGCAGCTTGTGGGGTTTAACCGGGGAGCTGTTTTTT. Its protein product is CASSLWGLTGELFF.

The CDR3 region is CASSQEWQGAGNTIYF. In DNA form, the CDR3 reads TGCGCCAGCAGCCAAGAGTGGCAGGGGGCAGGAAACACCATATATTTT. V is TRBV4-3 and J is TRBJ1-3, with TRBD1 matching 8 bases. The CDR3 totals 16 residues. Germline CDR1 and CDR2: LGHNA and YSLEER. V shed 0 bases, J shed 4 bases, and the junction held 5 bases outside the gene matches.

This chain's CDR3 is CASSLVMPDTGELFF. The CDR3 nucleotides are TGCGCCAGCAGCTTGGTTATGCCGGACACCGGGGAGCTGTTTTTT. This rearrangement joins TRBV5-1 to TRBJ2-2; D is uncertain. Trimming left V 0 bases short and J 3 bases short, with 9 bases between. This CDR3 region has 15 residues. The germline V gene has CDR1 SGHRS and CDR2 YFSETQ. Using reference TRBV5-1 and TRBJ2-2 for the parts outside the CDR3, the full variable domain is KAGVTQTPRYLIKTRGQQVTLSCSPISGHRSVSWYQQTPGQGLQFLFEYFSETQRNKGNFPGRFSGRQFSNSRSEMNVSTLELGDSALYLCASSLVMPDTGELFFGEGSRLTVL.

The chain links TRBV9 to TRBJ1-1; D might be TRBD1 (6 bases). V lost 7 bases and J lost 1, with 11 bases in between. This CDR3 region has 13 residues. CDR1 and CDR2 from the germline V gene are SGDLS and YYNGEE. The CDR3 DNA reads TGTGCCAGCTCGACAGGCCGGAACACTGAAGCTTTCTTT. Its protein product is CASSTGRNTEAFF.

The V and J genes are TRBV25-1 and TRBJ1-4; D call uncertain. CDR1 and CDR2 (germline): MGHDK, SYGVNS. The CDR3 spans 17 residues. V lost 4 bases to trimming and J lost 0 bases, with 15 bases between them. The CDR3 spells CASSGEGSFATNEKLFF. CDR3 sequence (DNA): TGTGCCAGCAGTGGCGAGGGCTCGTTTGCAACTAATGAAAAACTGTTTTTT.

The chain recombines TRBV18 with TRBJ2-1; 9 bases line up with TRBD2. Germline V gene data show CDR1 as KGHSH and CDR2 as LQKENI. This CDR3 has 15 residues. The J segment lost 7 bases and the V segment lost 4 bases, leaving 8 bases of the junction unmatched. CDR3 protein: CASSREASGDNEQFF. CDR3 nucleotide sequence: TGTGCCAGCTCACGGGAGGCTAGCGGGGATAATGAGCAGTTCTTC. Variable domain in full (rest from reference TRBV18 and TRBJ2-1): NAGVMQNPRHLVRRRGQEARLRCSPMKGHSHVYWYRQLPEEGLKFMVYLQKENIIDESGMPKERFSAEFPKEGPSILRIQQVVRGDSAAYFCASSREASGDNEQFFGPGTRLTVL.

The genes are TRBV6-5 and TRBJ2-7; 10 nucleotides line up with TRBD2. The CDR3 length is 15 residues. Germline CDR1 is MNHEY and CDR2 is SVGAGI. Germline trimming cut 6 bases from V and 3 bases from J; bases unmatched to any gene: 8. CDR3 region: CASSFSGGGNYEQYV. The CDR3 DNA reads as TGTGCCAGCAGCTTCAGCGGGGGGGGTAACTACGAGCAGTACGTC.

In DNA form, the CDR3 reads TGTGCCAGCAGTGTGGAGGTGGGGGATACGCAGTATTTT. Amino acid sequence: CASSVEVGDTQYF. This rearrangement joins TRBV2 to TRBJ2-3; tentatively, D is TRBD2 (5 bases). Per germline, CDR1 SNHLY and CDR2 FYNNEI. V was pared by 4 bases and J by 6 bases, with 11 bases between. The CDR3 consists of 13 residues.

J is TRBJ1-2 and V is TRBV19; D is uncertain. The CDR3 is 12 residues long. Germline CDR1 and CDR2: LNHDA and SQIVND (reference sequence). The ends were cut back, 5 bases at V and 3 bases at J, with 7 bases in the middle. The CDR3 spells CASSLGDYGYTF. The CDR3 DNA sequence: TGTGCCAGTAGTCTGGGAGACTATGGCTACACCTTC.

The chain employs TRBV24-1 and TRBJ2-3; TRBD2 matches 9 bases. V dropped 4 bases and J dropped 1; count of bases not matched to a gene: 5. Germline loops: CDR1 KGHDR, CDR2 SFDVKD. The CDR3 runs 16 residues. The chain's CDR3 is CATSDLTSGGTDTQYF. The CDR3 DNA follows: TGTGCCACCAGTGACCTGACTAGCGGAGGCACAGATACGCAGTATTTT.

The chain carries TRBV5-6 and TRBJ1-5; perhaps TRBD1 as D (5 bases). Trimming cost V 1 base and J 7 bases, with 12 bases left between them. CDR1 is SGHDT and CDR2 is YYEEEE in the germline V gene. This CDR3 spans 14 amino acids. CDR3 DNA: TGTGCCAGCAGCTTGTTACAGGAGGCCCAGCCCCAGCATTTT. Its translation: CASSLLQEAQPQHF.

The count of this clone is one. This CDR3 reads CAISESGVDEKLFF. As DNA, the CDR3 is TGTGCCATCAGTGAGTCAGGGGTCGATGAAAAACTGTTTTTT. The V gene is TRBV10-3, the J gene TRBJ1-4, with D perhaps matching TRBD1 (5 bases). The CDR3 is 14 residues long. V gave up 0 bases and J gave up 6 bases, with 8 bases separating them. Germline CDR1 reads ENHRY; CDR2 reads SYGVKD.

The J gene is TRBJ2-7, the V gene TRBV18, with D maybe TRBD1 (5 bases). Trimming removed 6 bases at V and 7 bases at J, with 10 bases between. The CDR3 totals 11 residues. The germline V gene has CDR1 KGHSH and CDR2 LQKENI. CDR3 sequence (DNA): TGTGCCAGCTCCCCAGGGTCAGAGCAGTACGTC. It translates to CASSPGSEQYV.

The rearrangement joins TRBV6-2 or TRBV6-3 to TRBJ2-7; D unclear. Between the trimmed V and J ends, which lost 4 bases and 5 bases, there was a span of 9 bases. The germline CDR1 and CDR2 sequences are MNHEY and SVGEGT. The CDR3 runs 12 residues. This CDR3 reads CASSSRRDEQYV. CDR3 sequence (DNA): TGTGCCAGCAGTTCTCGCCGGGACGAGCAGTACGTC.

The V call is TRBV6-1, the J call TRBJ1-5; D not certain. The V and J ends lost 1 base and 9 bases respectively, with 13 bases between them. Germline lookup yields CDR1 MNHNS and CDR2 SASEGT. The CDR3 runs to 14 residues. CDR3 residues: CASSEVNGGWPQHF. CDR3 nucleotides: TGTGCCAGCAGTGAAGTTAACGGAGGATGGCCCCAGCATTTT.

The gene calls are TRBV7-2 and TRBJ1-2; D ambiguous. The CDR3 length is 15 residues. Germline lookup yields CDR1 SGHTA and CDR2 FQGNSA. Trimming cost V 3 bases and J 1 base, with 12 bases left between them. The CDR3 DNA is TGTGCCAGCAGCTTGAGCGACACGGTTAACTATGGCTACACCTTC. Amino acid sequence: CASSLSDTVNYGYTF.